The subject of this entry is one T cell receptor beta chain. Antigen specificity is unknown. A much larger clonotype is one base distant, so this may be a read error. Investigators took 8 to 10 milliliters of peripheral blood from every donor. The CDR3 is 16 residues long. In germline, CDR1 is SQVTM, CDR2 ANQGSEA. The germline V and J ends were trimmed by 1 base and 5 bases, with 18 bases remaining between them. The use of a sample-barcoded 5' primer and a J-beta primer mix characterized a second PCR of about 7 to 12 cycles. TCRdb re-called the 5' RACE reads through MiXCR, storing one row per CDR3 protein. Among approximately 1,700,000 distinct CDR3 sequences, roughly two fifths were seen once, and the ten largest hold roughly 23%. These data originate in a study of blood T cells in healthy people across ages. Findings and limits, study-wide: PBMCs were not sorted, which prevented a conclusive comparison of naive versus antigen-experienced cells. Strong correlation existed between TCR beta diversity and naive T cell percentage. Long-lived donors had more naive CD4+ cells and higher diversity than aged donors.

The V gene is TRBV29-1, the J gene TRBJ2-1, with a tentative D call TRBD1 (6 bases). The sequence was collected from a human donor in good health. The sample taken for sequencing was blood. The CDR3 bases are TGCAGCGTTGAAGCCGAGATCCCAGGACAGCACAATGAGCAGTTCTTC. Amino acids: CSVEAEIPGQHNEQFF.